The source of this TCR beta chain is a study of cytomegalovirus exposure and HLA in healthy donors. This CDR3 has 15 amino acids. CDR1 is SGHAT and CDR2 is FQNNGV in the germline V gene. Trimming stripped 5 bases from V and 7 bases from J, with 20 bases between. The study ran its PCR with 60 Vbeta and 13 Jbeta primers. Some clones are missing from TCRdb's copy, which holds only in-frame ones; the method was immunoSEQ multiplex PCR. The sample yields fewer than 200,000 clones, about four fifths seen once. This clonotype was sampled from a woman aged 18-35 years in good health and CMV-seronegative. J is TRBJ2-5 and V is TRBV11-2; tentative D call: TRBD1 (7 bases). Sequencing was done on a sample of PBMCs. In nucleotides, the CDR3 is TGTGCCAGCAGCCAACGACAGGGAGGTGAGGGGACCCAGTACTTC. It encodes CASSQRQGGEGTQYF.